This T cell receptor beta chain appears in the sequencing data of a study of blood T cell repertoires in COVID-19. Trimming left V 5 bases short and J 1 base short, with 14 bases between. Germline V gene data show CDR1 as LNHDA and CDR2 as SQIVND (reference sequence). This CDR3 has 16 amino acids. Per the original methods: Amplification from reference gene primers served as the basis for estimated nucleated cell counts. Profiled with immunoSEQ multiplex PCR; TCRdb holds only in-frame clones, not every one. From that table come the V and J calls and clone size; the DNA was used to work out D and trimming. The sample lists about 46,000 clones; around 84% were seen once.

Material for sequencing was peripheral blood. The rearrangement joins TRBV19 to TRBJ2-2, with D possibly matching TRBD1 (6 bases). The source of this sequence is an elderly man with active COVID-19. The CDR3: CASSLRGRGNTGELFF. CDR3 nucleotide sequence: TGTGCCAGTAGTCTCAGGGGTCGGGGGAACACCGGGGAGCTGTTTTTT.